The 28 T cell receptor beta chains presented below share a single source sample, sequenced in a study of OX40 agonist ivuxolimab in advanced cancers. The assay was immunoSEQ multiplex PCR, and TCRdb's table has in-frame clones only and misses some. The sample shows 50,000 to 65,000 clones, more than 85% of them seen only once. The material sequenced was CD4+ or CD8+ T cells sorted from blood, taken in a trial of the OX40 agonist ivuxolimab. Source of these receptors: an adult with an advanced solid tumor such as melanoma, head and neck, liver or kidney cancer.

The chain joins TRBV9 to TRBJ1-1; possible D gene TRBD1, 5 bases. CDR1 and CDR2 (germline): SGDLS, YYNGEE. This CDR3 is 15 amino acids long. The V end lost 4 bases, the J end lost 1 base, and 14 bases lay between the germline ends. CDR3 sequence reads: CASSPWGTGNTEAFF. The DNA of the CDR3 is TGTGCCAGCAGCCCTTGGGGCACGGGGAACACTGAAGCTTTCTTT.

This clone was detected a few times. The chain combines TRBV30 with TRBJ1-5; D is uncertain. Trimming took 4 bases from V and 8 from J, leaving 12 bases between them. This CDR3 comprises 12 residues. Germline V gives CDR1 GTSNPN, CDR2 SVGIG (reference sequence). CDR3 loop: CAWTDGREPQHF. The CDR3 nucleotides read TGTGCCTGGACGGACGGACGTGAGCCCCAGCATTTT.

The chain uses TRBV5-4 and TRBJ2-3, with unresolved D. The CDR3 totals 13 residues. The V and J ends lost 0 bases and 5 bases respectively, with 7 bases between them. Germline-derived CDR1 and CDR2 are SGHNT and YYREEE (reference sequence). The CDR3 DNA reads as TGTGCCAGCAGCTTGGTTGGGGAAGATACGCAGTATTTT. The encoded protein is CASSLVGEDTQYF.

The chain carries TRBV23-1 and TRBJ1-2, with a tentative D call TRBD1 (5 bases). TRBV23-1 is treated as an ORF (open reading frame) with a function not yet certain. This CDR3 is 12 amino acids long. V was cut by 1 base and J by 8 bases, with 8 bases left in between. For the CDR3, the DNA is TGCGCCAGCAGTCAATGGGGGTACGGCTACACCTTC. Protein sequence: CASSQWGYGYTF.

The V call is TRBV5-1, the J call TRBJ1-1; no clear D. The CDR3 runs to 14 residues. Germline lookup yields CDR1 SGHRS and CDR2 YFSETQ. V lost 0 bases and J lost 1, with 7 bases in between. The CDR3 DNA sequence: TGCGCCAGCAGCTTGGATGCCTGGAACACTGAAGCTTTCTTT. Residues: CASSLDAWNTEAFF.

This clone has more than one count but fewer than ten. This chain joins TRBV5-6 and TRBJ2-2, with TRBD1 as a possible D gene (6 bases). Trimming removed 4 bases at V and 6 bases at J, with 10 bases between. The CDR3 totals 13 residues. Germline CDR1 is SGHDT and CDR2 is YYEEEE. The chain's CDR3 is CASSVRTAGELFF. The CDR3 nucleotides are TGTGCCAGCAGCGTTCGGACAGCCGGGGAGCTGTTTTTT. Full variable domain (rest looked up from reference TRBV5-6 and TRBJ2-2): DAGVTQSPTHLIKTRGQQVTLRCSPKSGHDTVSWYQQALGQGPQFIFQYYEEEERQRGNFPDRFSGHQFPNYSSELNVNALLLGDSALYLCASSVRTAGELFFGEGSRLTVL.

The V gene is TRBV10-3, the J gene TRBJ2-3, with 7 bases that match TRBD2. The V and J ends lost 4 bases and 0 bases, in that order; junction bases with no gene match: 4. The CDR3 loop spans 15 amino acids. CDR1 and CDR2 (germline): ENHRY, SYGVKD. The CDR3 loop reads CAISGGLTSTDTQYF. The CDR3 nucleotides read TGTGCCATCAGTGGGGGACTAACTAGCACAGATACGCAGTATTTT.

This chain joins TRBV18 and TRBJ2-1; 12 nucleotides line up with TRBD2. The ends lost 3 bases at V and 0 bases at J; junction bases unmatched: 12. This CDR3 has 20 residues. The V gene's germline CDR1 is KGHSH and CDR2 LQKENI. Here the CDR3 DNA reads TGTGCCAGCTCACCTCAAGTAGGACTAGCGGGACCTAACTCCTACAATGAGCAGTTCTTC. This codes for CASSPQVGLAGPNSYNEQFF. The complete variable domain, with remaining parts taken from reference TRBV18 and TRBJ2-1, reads NAGVMQNPRHLVRRRGQEARLRCSPMKGHSHVYWYRQLPEEGLKFMVYLQKENIIDESGMPKERFSAEFPKEGPSILRIQQVVRGDSAAYFCASSPQVGLAGPNSYNEQFFGPGTRLTVL.

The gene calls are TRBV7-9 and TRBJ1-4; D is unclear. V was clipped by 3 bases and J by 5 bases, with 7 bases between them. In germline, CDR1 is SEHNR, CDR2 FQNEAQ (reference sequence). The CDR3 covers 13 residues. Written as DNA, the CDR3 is TGTGCCAGCAGCTTTTCCGGGAATGAAAAACTGTTTTTT. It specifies CASSFSGNEKLFF.

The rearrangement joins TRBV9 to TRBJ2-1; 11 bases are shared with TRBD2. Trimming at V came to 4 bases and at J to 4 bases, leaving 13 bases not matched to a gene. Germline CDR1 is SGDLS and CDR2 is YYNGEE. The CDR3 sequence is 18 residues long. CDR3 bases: TGTGCCAGCAGCTCTGACACCCTACTAGCGGGGGAGTACAATGAGCAGTTCTTC. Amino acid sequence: CASSSDTLLAGEYNEQFF.

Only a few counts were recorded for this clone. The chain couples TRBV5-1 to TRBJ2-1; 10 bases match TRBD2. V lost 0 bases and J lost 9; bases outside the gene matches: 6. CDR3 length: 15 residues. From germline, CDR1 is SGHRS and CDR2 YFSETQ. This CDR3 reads CASSLAASGGGEQFF. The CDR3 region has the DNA TGCGCCAGCAGCTTGGCAGCTAGCGGGGGCGGTGAGCAGTTCTTC.

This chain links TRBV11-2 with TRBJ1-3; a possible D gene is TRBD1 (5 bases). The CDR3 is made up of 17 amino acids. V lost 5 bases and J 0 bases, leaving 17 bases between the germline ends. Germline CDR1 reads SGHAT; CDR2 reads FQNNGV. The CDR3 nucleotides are TGTGCCAGCAGCCACCCGGGAGGGGCTCTCTCTGGAAACACCATATATTTT. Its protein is CASSHPGGALSGNTIYF.

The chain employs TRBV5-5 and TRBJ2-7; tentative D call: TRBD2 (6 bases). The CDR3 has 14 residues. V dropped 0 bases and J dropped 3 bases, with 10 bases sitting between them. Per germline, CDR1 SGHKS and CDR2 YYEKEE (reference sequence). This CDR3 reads CASSLAPGLYEQYF. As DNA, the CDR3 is TGTGCCAGCAGCTTGGCCCCGGGACTCTACGAGCAGTACTTC. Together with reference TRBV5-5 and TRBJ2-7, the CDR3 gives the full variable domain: DAGVTQSPTHLIKTRGQQVTLRCSPISGHKSVSWYQQVLGQGPQFIFQYYEKEERGRGNFPDRFSARQFPNYSSELNVNALLLGDSALYLCASSLAPGLYEQYFGPGTRLTVT.

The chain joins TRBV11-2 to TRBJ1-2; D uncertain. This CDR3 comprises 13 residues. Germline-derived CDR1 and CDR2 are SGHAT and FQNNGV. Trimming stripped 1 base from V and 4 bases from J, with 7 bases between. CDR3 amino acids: CASSLAQSYGYTF. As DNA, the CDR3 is TGTGCCAGCAGCTTAGCTCAGAGCTATGGCTACACCTTC. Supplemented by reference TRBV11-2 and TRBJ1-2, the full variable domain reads EAGVAQSPRYKIIEKRQSVAFWCNPISGHATLYWYQQILGQGPKLLIQFQNNGVVDDSQLPKDRFSAERLKGVDSTLKIQPAKLEDSAVYLCASSLAQSYGYTFGSGTRLTVV.

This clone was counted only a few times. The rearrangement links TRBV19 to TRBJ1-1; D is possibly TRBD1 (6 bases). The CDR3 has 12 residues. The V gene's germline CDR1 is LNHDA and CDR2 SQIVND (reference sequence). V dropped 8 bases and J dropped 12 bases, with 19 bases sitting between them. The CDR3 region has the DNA TGTGCCAGTCAACGCGGGCAGGGGAAATCTTTCTTT. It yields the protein CASQRGQGKSFF.

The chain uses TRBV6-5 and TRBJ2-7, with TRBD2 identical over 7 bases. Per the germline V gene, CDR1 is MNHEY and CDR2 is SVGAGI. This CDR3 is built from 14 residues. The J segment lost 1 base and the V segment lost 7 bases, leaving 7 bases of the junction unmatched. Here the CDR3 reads CASKRLAASYEQYF. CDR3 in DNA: TGTGCCAGCAAACGACTAGCCGCATCCTACGAGCAGTACTTC.

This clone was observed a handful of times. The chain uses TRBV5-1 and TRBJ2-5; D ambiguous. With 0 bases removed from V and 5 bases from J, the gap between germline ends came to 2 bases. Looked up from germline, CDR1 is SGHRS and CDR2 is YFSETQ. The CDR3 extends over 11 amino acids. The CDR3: CASSLAETQYF. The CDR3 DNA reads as TGCGCCAGCAGCTTGGCCGAGACCCAGTACTTC. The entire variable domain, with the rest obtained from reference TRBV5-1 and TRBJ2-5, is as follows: KAGVTQTPRYLIKTRGQQVTLSCSPISGHRSVSWYQQTPGQGLQFLFEYFSETQRNKGNFPGRFSGRQFSNSRSEMNVSTLELGDSALYLCASSLAETQYFGPGTRLLVL.

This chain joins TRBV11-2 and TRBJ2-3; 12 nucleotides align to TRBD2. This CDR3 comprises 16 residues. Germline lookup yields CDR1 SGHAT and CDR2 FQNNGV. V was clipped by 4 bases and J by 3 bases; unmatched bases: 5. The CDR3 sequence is CASSSWTSGITDTQYF. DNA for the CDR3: TGTGCCAGCAGCTCTTGGACTAGCGGGATAACAGATACGCAGTATTTT.

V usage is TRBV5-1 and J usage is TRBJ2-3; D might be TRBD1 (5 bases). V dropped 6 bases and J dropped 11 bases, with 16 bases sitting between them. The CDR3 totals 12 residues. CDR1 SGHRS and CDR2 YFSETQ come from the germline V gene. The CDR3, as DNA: TGCGCCAGCAATGGGGTGCAGGACAAGCAGTATTTT. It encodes CASNGVQDKQYF.

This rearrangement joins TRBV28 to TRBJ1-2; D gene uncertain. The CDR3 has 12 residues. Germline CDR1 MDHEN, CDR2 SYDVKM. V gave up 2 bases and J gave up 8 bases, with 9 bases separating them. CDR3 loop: CASSLPGGGYTF. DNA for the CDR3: TGTGCCAGCAGTTTACCAGGAGGAGGCTACACCTTC.

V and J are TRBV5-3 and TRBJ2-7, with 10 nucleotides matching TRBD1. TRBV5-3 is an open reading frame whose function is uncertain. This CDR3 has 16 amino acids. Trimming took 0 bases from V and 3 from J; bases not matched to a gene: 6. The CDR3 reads CARSLEVGQGDYEQYF. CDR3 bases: TGTGCCAGAAGCTTGGAAGTCGGACAGGGGGACTACGAGCAGTACTTC.

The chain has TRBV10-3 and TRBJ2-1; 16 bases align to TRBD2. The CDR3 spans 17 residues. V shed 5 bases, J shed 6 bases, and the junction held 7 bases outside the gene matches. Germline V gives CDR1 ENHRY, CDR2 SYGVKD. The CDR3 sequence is CAISPGTSGRGSNEQFF. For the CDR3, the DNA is TGTGCCATCAGTCCGGGGACTAGCGGGAGGGGGTCCAATGAGCAGTTCTTC.

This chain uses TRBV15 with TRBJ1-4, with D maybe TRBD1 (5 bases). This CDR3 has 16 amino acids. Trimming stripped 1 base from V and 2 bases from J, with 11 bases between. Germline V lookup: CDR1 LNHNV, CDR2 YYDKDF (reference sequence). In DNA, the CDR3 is TGTGCCACCAGCAGAGTGAGGGGCCCCACTAATGAAAAACTGTTTTTT. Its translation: CATSRVRGPTNEKLFF.

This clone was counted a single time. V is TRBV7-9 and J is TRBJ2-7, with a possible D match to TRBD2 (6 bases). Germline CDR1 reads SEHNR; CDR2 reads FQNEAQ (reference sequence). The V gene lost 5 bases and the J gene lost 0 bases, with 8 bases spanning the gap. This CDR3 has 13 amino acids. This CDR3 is CASSPDYSYEQYF. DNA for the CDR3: TGTGCCAGCAGCCCGGACTACTCCTACGAGCAGTACTTC.

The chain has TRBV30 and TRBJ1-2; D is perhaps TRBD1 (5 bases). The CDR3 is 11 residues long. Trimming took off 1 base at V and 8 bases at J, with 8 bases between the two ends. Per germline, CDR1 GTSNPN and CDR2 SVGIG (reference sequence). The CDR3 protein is CAWSAGGGYTF. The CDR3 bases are TGTGCCTGGAGTGCGGGGGGAGGCTACACCTTC.

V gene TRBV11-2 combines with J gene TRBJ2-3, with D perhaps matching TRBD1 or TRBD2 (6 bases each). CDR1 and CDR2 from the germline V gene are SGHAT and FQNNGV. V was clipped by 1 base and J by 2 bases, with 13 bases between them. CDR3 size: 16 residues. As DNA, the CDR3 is TGTGCCAGCAGCTTAGTTTCGGGGGCCATCACAGATACGCAGTATTTT. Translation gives CASSLVSGAITDTQYF.

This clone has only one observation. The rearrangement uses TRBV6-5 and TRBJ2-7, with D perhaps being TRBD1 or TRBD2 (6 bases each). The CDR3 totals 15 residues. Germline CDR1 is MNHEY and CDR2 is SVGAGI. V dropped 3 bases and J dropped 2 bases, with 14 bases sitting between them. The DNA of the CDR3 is TGTGCCAGCAGTTATATCGGGGGCAGTCCCTACGAGCAGTACTTC. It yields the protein CASSYIGGSPYEQYF.

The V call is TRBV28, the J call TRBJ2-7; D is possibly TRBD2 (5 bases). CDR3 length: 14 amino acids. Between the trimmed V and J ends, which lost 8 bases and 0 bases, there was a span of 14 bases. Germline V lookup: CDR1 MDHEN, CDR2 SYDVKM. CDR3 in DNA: TGTGCCAGCGGGGTCGGGATGAGCTCCTACGAGCAGTACTTC. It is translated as CASGVGMSSYEQYF.